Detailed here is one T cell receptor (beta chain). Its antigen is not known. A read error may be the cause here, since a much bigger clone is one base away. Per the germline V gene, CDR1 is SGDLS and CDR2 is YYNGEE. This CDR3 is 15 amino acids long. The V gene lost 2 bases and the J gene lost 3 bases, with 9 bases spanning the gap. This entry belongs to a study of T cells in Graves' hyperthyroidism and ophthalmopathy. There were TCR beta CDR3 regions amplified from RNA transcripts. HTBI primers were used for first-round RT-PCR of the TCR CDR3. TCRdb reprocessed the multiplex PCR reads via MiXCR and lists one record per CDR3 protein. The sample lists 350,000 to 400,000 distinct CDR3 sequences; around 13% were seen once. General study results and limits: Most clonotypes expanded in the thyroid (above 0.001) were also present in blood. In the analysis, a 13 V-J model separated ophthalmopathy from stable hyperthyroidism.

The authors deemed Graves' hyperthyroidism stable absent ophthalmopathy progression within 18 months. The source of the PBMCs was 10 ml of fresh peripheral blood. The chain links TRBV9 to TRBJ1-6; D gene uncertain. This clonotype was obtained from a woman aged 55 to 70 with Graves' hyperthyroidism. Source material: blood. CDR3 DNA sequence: TGTGCCAGCAGCGTGGCACTGAGCTATAATTCACCCCTCCACTTT. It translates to CASSVALSYNSPLHF.